The next 21 T cell receptor beta chains were all read from a single sample in a study of early T cells in non-severe SARS-CoV-2 infection (dated by TCRdb to about 2021). The library relied on 5' RACE. TCRdb records NextSeq 500 as the sequencer. The public sequencing data were trimmed at Q25 with fastp and processed into clonotypes with MiXCR by TCRdb, which kept only in-frame beta chains. Every distinct CDR3 protein forms one entry, paired with its most common genes and DNA. In this sample the table shows tens of thousands of distinct CDR3 sequences, over 9% of which occur a single time. About 1.6% of the sample rests with the top ten. The sample was whole blood. Receptors originate from an adult who was a healthcare worker with PCR-confirmed SARS-CoV-2 infection or an uninfected control (not recorded which).

The chain is built from TRBV21-1 and TRBJ2-3; the tabulated D call, TRBD1, remains unverified against the DNA. TRBV21-1 is labeled a pseudogene. The CDR3 sequence is 23 residues long. CDR3 nucleotide sequence: TGTGCCAGCAGCAAAGATTCGTTGTTGGGGTACTTCTGGCCTGCCAGGGGGACAGATACGCAGTATTTT. Translated: CASSKDSLLGYFWPARGTDTQYF.

This clonotype was counted at least ten times. This chain uses TRBV9 with TRBJ2-3; 11 bases fit TRBD2. Trimming removed 4 bases from V and 8 bases from J; junction bases left unmatched: 12. The CDR3 is 16 residues long. The germline gives CDR1 SGDLS, CDR2 YYNGEE. In nucleotides, the CDR3 is TGTGCCAGCAGCACTCGACTAGCGGGGAATTTGGCTACGCAGTATTTT. This encodes CASSTRLAGNLATQYF.

J is TRBJ2-7 and V is TRBV12-3 or TRBV12-4; D assignment may be TRBD1 or TRBD2 (6 bases each). V lost 7 bases and J 5 bases, leaving 18 bases between the germline ends. This CDR3 has 14 residues. The CDR3 region has the DNA TGTGCCAGCAACCTAGGGGGGAGTCTCCACGAGCAGTACTTC. This codes for CASNLGGSLHEQYF.

The CDR3 loop is CASRGTTGGLYGYTF. CDR3 nucleotides: TGTGCCAGCAGGGGAACGACAGGGGGGCTCTATGGCTACACCTTC. V usage is TRBV6-5 and J usage is TRBJ1-2, with 9 positions matching TRBD1. Germline CDR1 reads MNHEY; CDR2 reads SVGAGI. V was pared by 6 bases and J by 4 bases, with 9 bases of the junction left unmatched. This CDR3 comprises 15 residues.

This clonotype turned up a few times. The V and J genes are TRBV7-9 and TRBJ2-1; D unresolved. Trimming removed 6 bases at V and 13 bases at J, with 4 bases between. The CDR3 runs 8 residues. In germline, CDR1 is SEHNR, CDR2 FQNEAQ (reference sequence). The CDR3 reads CASSTQFF. The CDR3 region has the DNA TGTGCCAGCAGTACCCAGTTCTTC.

Many counts were recorded for this clonotype. The chain combines TRBV6-5 with TRBJ2-1, with D possibly matching TRBD2 (5 bases). Trimming removed 4 bases at V and 0 bases at J, with 10 bases between. Per the germline V gene, CDR1 is MNHEY and CDR2 is SVGAGI. The CDR3 spans 15 residues. CDR3 amino acids: CASSWTGGSYNEQFF. The CDR3 coding sequence is TGTGCCAGCAGTTGGACCGGAGGCTCCTACAATGAGCAGTTCTTC.

CDR3 sequence: CSAQVPGLATDTQYF. The CDR3 coding sequence is TGCAGTGCTCAAGTTCCGGGACTAGCCACAGATACGCAGTATTTT. The rearrangement joins TRBV20-1 to TRBJ2-3; 9 nucleotides align to TRBD2. The germline V gene encodes CDR1 DFQATT and CDR2 SNEGSKA (reference sequence). J was trimmed by 2 bases and V by 5 bases; bases with no gene match: 8. The CDR3 runs to 15 residues.

This clonotype was counted between two and nine times. The chain combines TRBV29-1 with TRBJ2-7; D is uncertain. The V gene's germline CDR1 is SQVTM and CDR2 ANQGSEA. Trimming removed 5 bases from V and 6 bases from J, with 11 bases in between. The CDR3 has 11 residues. The CDR3 DNA is TGCAGCGTTCGAGACACCTCCGAGCAGTACTTC. Encoded protein: CSVRDTSEQYF.

The chain carries TRBV5-6 and TRBJ1-2; weak D call: TRBD1 (6 bases). The germline gives CDR1 SGHDT, CDR2 YYEEEE. There are 16 residues in the CDR3. Trimming stripped 0 bases from V and 8 bases from J, with 20 bases between. The CDR3 reads CASSLGSGTYSVGYTF. The CDR3 nucleotides read TGTGCCAGCAGCTTGGGGTCTGGGACATACTCGGTGGGCTACACCTTC.

The chain couples TRBV20-1 to TRBJ2-3; tentatively, D is TRBD2 (6 bases). Deletions cut 6 bases from V and 0 bases from J, with 16 bases between. CDR3 size: 15 residues. Germline lookup yields CDR1 DFQATT and CDR2 SNEGSKA (reference sequence). This chain's CDR3 is CSASKLAASTDTQYF. The CDR3 coding sequence is TGCAGTGCCTCGAAACTAGCAGCTAGCACAGATACGCAGTATTTT.

V is TRBV6-5 and J is TRBJ2-7; D possibly corresponds to TRBD1 (5 bases). This CDR3 is built from 14 residues. Germline V gives CDR1 MNHEY, CDR2 SVGAGI. Trimming shortened V by 2 bases and J by 0 bases, and 8 bases separated the two germline ends. In nucleotides, the CDR3 is TGTGCCAGCAGTTACCTAGGGGACTCCTACGAGCAGTACTTC. As protein: CASSYLGDSYEQYF.

The chain recombines TRBV29-1 with TRBJ2-3, with D tentatively TRBD2 (6 bases). Germline V gene lookup returns CDR1 SQVTM and CDR2 ANQGSEA. The CDR3 is 12 residues long. V lost 4 bases, J lost 2 bases, and 7 bases lay in between. CDR3 nucleotides: TGCAGCGTTGGGGACTTCACAGATACGCAGTATTTT. Protein product: CSVGDFTDTQYF.

The chain links TRBV7-9 to TRBJ2-7; D might be TRBD2 (5 bases). Germline CDR1 reads SEHNR; CDR2 reads FQNEAQ (reference sequence). The CDR3 spans 13 residues. Trimming removed 5 bases from V and 6 bases from J, with 14 bases in between. The CDR3: CASSLLTRGEQYF. The CDR3 DNA reads as TGTGCCAGCAGCCTACTTACACGGGGCGAGCAGTACTTC.

This clonotype was seen ten or more times. The J gene is TRBJ2-3, the V gene TRBV11-2, with 9 bases matching TRBD2. The junction had 6 bases not matched to a gene; V was cut back by 1 base and J by 4 bases. The CDR3 is 16 residues long. Germline values: CDR1 SGHAT, CDR2 FQNNGV. For the CDR3, the DNA is TGTGCCAGCAGCTTAGTCCTACGCGGGGGGGCAGATACGCAGTATTTT. This sequence encodes CASSLVLRGGADTQYF.

As to this clonotype: An end of the junction does not agree with germline; a read error may underlie this. The rearrangement uses TRBV7-2 and TRBJ2-3; the match to TRBD1 covers 7 bases. This CDR3 is built from 15 residues. Per the germline V gene, CDR1 is SGHTA and CDR2 is FQGNSA. The CDR3 region has the DNA TGTGCCAGCAGTTTAGACAGGGCCGGGTCAGATACGCAGTATTTT. Its translation: CASSLDRAGSDTQYF.

This clonotype came up once. This rearrangement joins TRBV7-2 to TRBJ2-2; maybe TRBD1 (6 bases). V lost 4 bases and J lost 2, with 14 bases in between. The CDR3 is 16 residues long. CDR1 is SGHTA, CDR2 FQGNSA, per germline. The CDR3 region has the DNA TGTGCCAGCAGCTCTCAGACAGGACTTAACACCGGGGAGCTGTTTTTT. Protein product: CASSSQTGLNTGELFF.

This clonotype was seen a handful of times. The chain recombines TRBV20-1 with TRBJ2-3; 12 bases fit TRBD2. Germline values: CDR1 DFQATT, CDR2 SNEGSKA (reference sequence). Trimming cost V 4 bases and J 1 base; bases outside gene matches: 3. The CDR3 consists of 15 residues. This CDR3 reads CSATRLAGGTDTQYF. The CDR3 nucleotides read TGCAGTGCTACCAGACTAGCGGGGGGCACAGATACGCAGTATTTT.

This clonotype was recorded many times. This chain connects TRBV7-2 to TRBJ2-3; the D is unclear. CDR1 and CDR2 from the germline V gene are SGHTA and FQGNSA. Trimming left V 5 bases short and J 6 bases short, with 6 bases between. There are 11 residues in the CDR3. As DNA, the CDR3 is TGTGCCAGCAGCCCCAAGGATACGCAGTATTTT. Translation gives CASSPKDTQYF.

The CDR3 loop reads CSANRAYNEKLFF. The CDR3 nucleotides read TGCAGTGCTAACCGGGCCTATAATGAAAAACTGTTTTTT. The chain links TRBV20-1 to TRBJ1-4; D unclear. The CDR3 covers 13 residues. The germline CDR1 and CDR2 sequences are DFQATT and SNEGSKA (reference sequence). V was shortened by 4 bases and J by 4 bases, with 10 bases between the two germline ends.

J is TRBJ2-1 and V is TRBV7-9, with 9 bases that match TRBD2. Germline V CDR1 and CDR2: SEHNR, FQNEAQ (reference sequence). The CDR3 is 16 amino acids. The junction had 5 bases not matched to a gene; V was cut back by 5 bases and J by 0 bases. Written as DNA, the CDR3 is TGTGCCAGCAGCCCGACTAGCGGCCTCTCCTACAATGAGCAGTTCTTC. Translating gives CASSPTSGLSYNEQFF.

A few counts support this clonotype. V gene TRBV18 combines with J gene TRBJ1-2; possibly TRBD1 for D (6 bases). This CDR3 region has 14 residues. CDR1 and CDR2 (germline): KGHSH, LQKENI. The V end was cut by 2 bases, the J end by 2 bases, with 9 bases between. This CDR3 reads CASSPGQRNYGYTF. The CDR3, as DNA: TGTGCCAGCTCACCAGGACAGCGGAACTATGGCTACACCTTC.